The 19 T cell receptor beta chains below all came from one sample that was sequenced in a study of blood T cell repertoires in COVID-19. Using immunoSEQ multiplex PCR, the repertoire was profiled, and TCRdb retains in-frame clones only, with some absent. The sample holds about 370,000 clones, under 90% seen once. The source material was PBMCs or T cells enriched from blood (not recorded which). These receptor sequences come from a woman under 40 who had recovered from COVID-19.

The genes are TRBV4-3 and TRBJ1-2; 8 positions agree with TRBD1. CDR3 length: 17 amino acids. Per germline, CDR1 LGHNA and CDR2 YSLEER. V was pared by 0 bases and J by 0 bases, with 6 bases of the junction left unmatched. The CDR3 nucleotides are TGCGCCAGCAGCCAAGAGACAGGGGCAGGAGCTAACTATGGCTACACCTTC. It encodes CASSQETGAGANYGYTF.

The gene calls are TRBV7-9 and TRBJ1-1, with TRBD1 identical over 7 bases. Trimming at V came to 5 bases and at J to 1 base, leaving 13 bases not matched to a gene. Germline assignment: CDR1 SEHNR and CDR2 FQNEAQ (reference sequence). The CDR3 length is 17 residues. DNA for the CDR3: TGTGCCAGCAGCATACCTGGACAGGTTTGGGAGAACACTGAAGCTTTCTTT. It encodes CASSIPGQVWENTEAFF.

For this clone: This may be a read error, as it is one base from a much larger clone. The chain employs TRBV7-9 and TRBJ1-1, with D maybe TRBD1 (5 bases). Germline CDR1 is SEHNR and CDR2 is FQNEAQ (reference sequence). The CDR3 loop spans 13 amino acids. Trimming took off 5 bases at V and 1 base at J, with 8 bases between the two ends. The CDR3 DNA sequence: TGTGCCAGCAGCCGTACAGGGAACACTGAAGCTTTCTTT. Residues: CASSRTGNTEAFF.

The rearrangement joins TRBV4-2 to TRBJ2-3; TRBD1 might be the D (5 bases). The CDR3 runs to 17 residues. The V end lost 4 bases, the J end lost 4 bases, and 21 bases lay between the germline ends. CDR1 is LGHNA and CDR2 is YNFKEQ in the germline V gene. Here the CDR3 reads CASSPKGVRPSADTQYF. In nucleotides, the CDR3 is TGTGCCAGCAGCCCGAAAGGGGTACGACCCAGCGCAGATACGCAGTATTTT.

V usage is TRBV7-6 and J usage is TRBJ2-5, with a possible D match to TRBD2 (5 bases). Germline values: CDR1 SGHVS, CDR2 FNYEAQ. This CDR3 is 15 amino acids long. The germline V and J ends were trimmed by 4 bases and 2 bases, with 14 bases remaining between them. DNA for the CDR3: TGTGCCAGCAGCTCGCCTGGCGGGTATCAAGAGACCCAGTACTTC. Protein sequence: CASSSPGGYQETQYF. Full variable domain (missing parts from reference TRBV7-6 and TRBJ2-5): GAGVSQSPRYKVTKRGQDVALRCDPISGHVSLYWYRQALGQGPEFLTYFNYEAQQDKSGLPNDRFSAERPEGSISTLTIQRTEQRDSAMYRCASSSPGGYQETQYFGPGTRLLVL.

The genes are TRBV24-1 and TRBJ1-4, with 10 bases that match TRBD1. The length of the CDR3 is 17 residues. Looked up from germline, CDR1 is KGHDR and CDR2 is SFDVKD. V gave up 4 bases and J gave up 2 bases; unmatched junction bases: 6. The CDR3 coding sequence is TGTGCCACCAGTGAAAACCGGGGACAGGGGACTAATGAAAAACTGTTTTTT. This codes for CATSENRGQGTNEKLFF.

V usage is TRBV3-1 (or the pseudogene TRBV3-2) and J usage is TRBJ2-2, with 9 nucleotides matching TRBD2. The germline V gene encodes CDR1 LGHDT and CDR2 YNNKEL (reference sequence). V shed 0 bases, J shed 3 bases, and the junction held 11 bases outside the gene matches. This CDR3 contains 19 residues. CDR3 residues: CASSQDWTRLAVHTGELFF. CDR3 nucleotides: TGTGCCAGCAGCCAAGATTGGACGAGACTAGCGGTTCACACCGGGGAGCTGTTTTTT.

The chain joins TRBV5-4 to TRBJ1-1; TRBD1 matches at 8 bases. This CDR3 comprises 15 residues. Trimming at V came to 4 bases and at J to 1 base, leaving 6 bases not matched to a gene. The V gene's germline CDR1 is SGHNT and CDR2 YYREEE (reference sequence). CDR3 nucleotide sequence: TGTGCCAGCAGCACCAGGACAGGGCAGAACACTGAAGCTTTCTTT. This sequence encodes CASSTRTGQNTEAFF.

CDR3: CASTDRTNTEAFF. The CDR3 bases are TGTGCCAGCACCGACAGGACGAACACTGAAGCTTTCTTT. The gene calls are TRBV6-5 and TRBJ1-1; weak D call: TRBD1 (6 bases). CDR3 length: 13 residues. Deletions cut 7 bases from V and 1 base from J, with 10 bases between. CDR1 MNHEY and CDR2 SVGAGI come from the germline V gene.

V is TRBV5-5 and J is TRBJ1-1; D is unclear. Deletions cut 2 bases from V and 5 bases from J, with 13 bases between. Germline CDR1 SGHKS, CDR2 YYEKEE (reference sequence). The CDR3 has 14 residues. The CDR3 is CASSFMGGWTEAFF. DNA for the CDR3: TGTGCCAGCAGCTTTATGGGAGGGTGGACTGAAGCTTTCTTT.

The V gene is TRBV10-3, the J gene TRBJ1-1; 11 bases align to TRBD1. The germline CDR1 and CDR2 sequences are ENHRY and SYGVKD. This CDR3 has 16 amino acids. V shed 6 bases and J 0 bases; nucleotides not matched to a gene: 6. The CDR3 protein is CAIRPGQGDLNTEAFF. CDR3 sequence (DNA): TGTGCCATCAGACCGGGACAGGGGGATTTGAACACTGAAGCTTTCTTT.

The chain joins TRBV7-2 to TRBJ2-5; maybe TRBD1 (6 bases). The ends were cut back, 1 base at V and 1 base at J, with 7 bases in the middle. Germline loops: CDR1 SGHTA, CDR2 FQGNSA. The CDR3 covers 14 residues. The CDR3 sequence: CASSLGTAQETQYF. The CDR3 bases are TGTGCCAGCAGCTTAGGGACAGCCCAAGAGACCCAGTACTTC.

This clone showed up just a few times. The chain employs TRBV5-7 and TRBJ2-1, with a possible D match to TRBD2 (6 bases). TRBV5-7 qualifies as an ORF whose function is uncertain. V was pared by 3 bases and J by 2 bases, with 15 bases between. CDR3 size: 16 residues. The CDR3 DNA is TGTGCCAGCAGCTGTGTTTGGGGGGATACCTACAATGAGCAGTTCTTC. This translates into CASSCVWGDTYNEQFF.

This clone occurred once. This chain joins TRBV7-9 and TRBJ2-1, with 10 nucleotides matching TRBD2. There are 16 residues in the CDR3. In germline, CDR1 is SEHNR, CDR2 FQNEAQ (reference sequence). The V segment lost 5 bases and the J segment 0 bases; nucleotides outside the gene matches: 4. CDR3 in DNA: TGTGCCAGCAGCCCTCCTAGCGGGAGCTCCTACAATGAGCAGTTCTTC. Translated, it gives CASSPPSGSSYNEQFF.

The chain employs TRBV28 and TRBJ1-2; the match to TRBD1 covers 11 bases. Germline CDR1 and CDR2: MDHEN and SYDVKM. Trimming took 4 bases from V and 7 from J; bases not matched to a gene: 8. The CDR3 loop spans 15 amino acids. The CDR3 coding sequence is TGTGCCAGCAGTTCGCCGGACAGGGGGCAGAGTGGCTACACCTTC. This sequence encodes CASSSPDRGQSGYTF.

This chain joins TRBV3-1 (or the pseudogene TRBV3-2) and TRBJ2-7; 13 bases map to TRBD2. CDR3 length: 16 amino acids. J lost 8 bases, V lost 0 bases, and 7 bases had no gene match. Germline values: CDR1 LGHDT, CDR2 YNNKEL (reference sequence). CDR3 DNA sequence: TGTGCCAGCAGCCAAGAGATTGGGACTAGCGGGAACCAGCAGTACTTC. This gives the protein CASSQEIGTSGNQQYF.

This chain uses TRBV4-1 with TRBJ1-3, with 9 bases that match TRBD1. The CDR3 is 17 amino acids. Germline V gene lookup returns CDR1 MGHRA and CDR2 YSYEKL. The ends lost 4 bases at V and 2 bases at J; junction bases unmatched: 9. The CDR3 here is CASSPRDRALPGNTIYF. DNA of the CDR3: TGCGCCAGCAGCCCCCGGGACAGGGCCCTTCCTGGAAACACCATATATTTT.

This sequence joins TRBV19 and TRBJ2-1, with TRBD2 matching 13 bases. Germline V gene data show CDR1 as LNHDA and CDR2 as SQIVND (reference sequence). V gave up 4 bases and J gave up 7 bases; unmatched junction bases: 7. This CDR3 has 16 amino acids. For the CDR3, the DNA is TGTGCCAGTAGTAGAGGACTAGCGGGAGTAGTTAATGAGCAGTTCTTC. It specifies CASSRGLAGVVNEQFF.

The chain couples TRBV20-1 to TRBJ1-6; 10 nucleotides agree with TRBD1. Germline assignment: CDR1 DFQATT and CDR2 SNEGSKA (reference sequence). V lost 3 bases and J lost 9; bases outside the gene matches: 14. This CDR3 has 17 residues. CDR3 region: CSASPPAGTGDRSPLHF. The CDR3 nucleotides are TGCAGTGCTAGTCCTCCCGCCGGGACAGGGGATCGTTCACCCCTCCACTTT.